This TCR beta chain was identified in a study of T cells in women clearing cervical HPV infection. The overall study: Women with histologically confirmed HPV16-related CIN3 or worse, 2 with invasive cancer, served as cases. Case blood was drawn when the lesion was first found; control blood after infection became undetectable.

The table came from immunoSEQ multiplex PCR; TCRdb's copy has only in-frame clones and leaves some out. The sample table includes some 20,000 clones. The clonotype was recovered from a woman aged 18-70 years with a cervical HPV16 infection that either progressed to CIN3+ or cleared (not recorded which). Input material: blood buffy coat.

The CDR3 spells CASSRSGDSYEQYF. The part of the CDR3 DNA that was read is TGTGCCAGCAGCCGTTCCGGGGACTCCTACGAG. V is TRBV13 and J is TRBJ2-7, with D possibly matching TRBD2 (5 bases). Coverage ceases 3 residues before the CDR3 finishes, and the germline J gene fills in the end. Germline-derived CDR1 and CDR2 are PRHDT and FYEKMQ (reference sequence). This CDR3 has 14 residues. The V gene lost 5 bases and the J gene lost 0 bases, with 11 bases spanning the gap.